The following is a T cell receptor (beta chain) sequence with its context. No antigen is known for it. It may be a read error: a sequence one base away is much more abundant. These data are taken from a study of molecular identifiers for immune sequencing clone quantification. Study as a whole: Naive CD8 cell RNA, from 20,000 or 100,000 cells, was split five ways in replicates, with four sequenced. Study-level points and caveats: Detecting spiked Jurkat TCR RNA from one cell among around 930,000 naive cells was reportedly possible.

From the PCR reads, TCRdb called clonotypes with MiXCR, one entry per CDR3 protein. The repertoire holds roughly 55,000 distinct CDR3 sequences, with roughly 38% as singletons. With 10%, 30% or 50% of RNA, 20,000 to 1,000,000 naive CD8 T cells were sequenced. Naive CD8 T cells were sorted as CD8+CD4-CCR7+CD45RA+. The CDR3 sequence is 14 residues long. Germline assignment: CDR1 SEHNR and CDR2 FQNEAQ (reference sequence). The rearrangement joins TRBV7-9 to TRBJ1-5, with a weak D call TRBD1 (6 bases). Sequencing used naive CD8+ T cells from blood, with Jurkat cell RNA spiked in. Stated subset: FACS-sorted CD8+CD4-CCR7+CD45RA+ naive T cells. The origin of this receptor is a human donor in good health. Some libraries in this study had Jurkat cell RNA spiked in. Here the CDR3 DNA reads TGTGCCAGCAGTCAACAGGGAGGGGATCAGCCCCAGCTTTTT. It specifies CASSQQGGDQPQLF. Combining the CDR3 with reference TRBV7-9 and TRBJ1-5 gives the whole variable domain DTGVSQNPRHKITKRGQNVTFRCDPISEHNRLYWYRQTLGQGPEFLTYFQNEAQLEKSRLLSDRFSAERPKGSFSTLEIQRTEQGDSAMYLCASSQQGGDQPQLFGDGTRLSIL.